The 4 T cell receptor beta chains below all came from one sample that was sequenced in a study of technical replicates of blood from a handful of donors. Data came from immunoSEQ multiplex PCR; TCRdb stores just in-frame clones and leaves some out. The profile covers 65,000 to 80,000 clones, with more than 85% appearing a single time and 0.35% to 0.4% taken by the ten largest. The specimen sequenced was T cells isolated from PBMCs. These receptors were obtained from a human donor in good health.

This sequence joins TRBV5-1 and TRBJ2-3, with 7 bases lining up with TRBD2. The J segment lost 5 bases and the V segment lost 1 base, leaving 10 bases of the junction unmatched. Germline V lookup: CDR1 SGHRS, CDR2 YFSETQ. The CDR3 loop spans 16 amino acids. CDR3 in amino acids: CASSLPSSGVGDTQYF. The CDR3 coding sequence is TGCGCCAGCAGCTTGCCTTCCAGCGGGGTCGGAGATACGCAGTATTTT.

This rearrangement joins TRBV9 to TRBJ2-2, with no clear D. Trimming left V 0 bases short and J 3 bases short, with 6 bases between. Germline V CDR1 and CDR2: SGDLS, YYNGEE. CDR3 length equals 14 residues. The CDR3 DNA reads TGTGCCAGCAGCGTAGAGCCGGACACCGGGGAGCTGTTTTTT. Residues: CASSVEPDTGELFF.

This chain uses TRBV9 with TRBJ2-1, with 11 bases matching TRBD2. The V and J ends lost 0 bases and 6 bases, in that order; junction bases with no gene match: 5. Germline V lookup: CDR1 SGDLS, CDR2 YYNGEE. CDR3 length: 16 residues. This CDR3 reads CASSVAIAGGPNEQFF. The CDR3 nucleotides read TGTGCCAGCAGCGTAGCCATAGCGGGAGGGCCCAATGAGCAGTTCTTC.

This chain joins TRBV5-1 and TRBJ1-2, with unresolved D. Between the trimmed V and J ends, which lost 0 bases and 1 base, there was a span of 7 bases. The CDR3 sequence is 14 residues long. The germline CDR1 and CDR2 sequences are SGHRS and YFSETQ. The CDR3 coding sequence is TGCGCCAGCAGCTTGGGTCAGGTTAACTATGGCTACACCTTC. Residues: CASSLGQVNYGYTF.